These 32 T cell receptor beta chains share one sample of origin, sequenced in a study of cytomegalovirus exposure and HLA in healthy donors. The primer mix had 60 Vbeta and 13 Jbeta primers. The data were produced by immunoSEQ multiplex PCR, yet TCRdb's version contains in-frame clones alone and is incomplete. The repertoire holds 90,000 or so clones, with roughly 77% as singletons. Sequenced input: PBMCs. The receptors were gathered from a man in his sixties in good health and CMV-seronegative.

This CDR3 reads CASSLAGNRDQPQHF. In nucleotides, the CDR3 is TGCGCCAGCAGCTTGGCGGGGAATCGCGATCAGCCCCAGCATTTT. This chain links TRBV5-1 with TRBJ1-5; D unresolved. Trimming removed 0 bases from V and 5 bases from J, with 12 bases in between. Germline V gene lookup returns CDR1 SGHRS and CDR2 YFSETQ. The CDR3 is 15 residues long.

In DNA, the CDR3 is TGTGCCAGCAGCCCCGGACTCGACCCTAGCACAGATACGCAGTATTTT. It codes for CASSPGLDPSTDTQYF. The chain has TRBV6-6 and TRBJ2-3, with TRBD2 as a possible D gene (5 bases). The CDR3 is 16 residues long. Germline V lookup: CDR1 MNHNY, CDR2 SVGAGI (reference sequence). V dropped 6 bases and J dropped 0 bases, with 16 bases sitting between them.

There are a few counts of this clone. The V gene is TRBV4-2, the J gene TRBJ2-7; D possibly corresponds to TRBD2 (5 bases). The V gene lost 3 bases and the J gene lost 3 bases, with 9 bases spanning the gap. CDR3 size: 13 residues. Germline V gives CDR1 LGHNA, CDR2 YNFKEQ. The CDR3 coding sequence is TGTGCCAGCAGCCAGGAGAGGGACTACGAGCAGTACTTC. This sequence encodes CASSQERDYEQYF.

The J gene is TRBJ2-3, the V gene TRBV5-1; 11 positions agree with TRBD2. V shed 2 bases and J 3 bases; nucleotides not matched to a gene: 2. Germline V gives CDR1 SGHRS, CDR2 YFSETQ. The CDR3 contains 15 residues. The CDR3 loop reads CASSLTSGGTDTQYF. CDR3 DNA sequence: TGCGCCAGCAGCTTAACTAGCGGGGGTACAGATACGCAGTATTTT.

The table lists this clone with a count of one. CDR3 nucleotides: TGTGCCAGTAGTATCCCAGGCTACTCCTCTGGAAACACCATATATTTT. Protein product: CASSIPGYSSGNTIYF. The V gene is TRBV19, the J gene TRBJ1-3; D is unclear. Germline-derived CDR1 and CDR2 are LNHDA and SQIVND (reference sequence). CDR3 length: 16 residues. The V end was cut by 3 bases, the J end by 0 bases, with 12 bases between.

The chain joins TRBV4-2 to TRBJ2-3; D uncertain. The CDR3 has 15 residues. V was pared by 1 base and J by 2 bases, with 10 bases between. Germline assignment: CDR1 LGHNA and CDR2 YNFKEQ. The CDR3, as DNA: TGTGCCAGCAGCCAAGGGCGGTCCCCCACAGATACGCAGTATTTT. Translated: CASSQGRSPTDTQYF.

This clone was observed a handful of times. This chain links TRBV10-1 with TRBJ1-4; TRBD1 might be the D (6 bases). Germline V gene data show CDR1 as WNHNN and CDR2 as SYGVQD (reference sequence). Trimming cost V 3 bases and J 8 bases, with 10 bases left between them. The CDR3 consists of 13 residues. This chain's CDR3 is CASSEQGSEKLFF. The CDR3 DNA reads TGCGCCAGCAGTGAACAGGGCTCCGAAAAACTGTTTTTT.

This chain connects TRBV7-9 to TRBJ1-1, with a possible D match to TRBD1 (6 bases). Germline CDR1 SEHNR, CDR2 FQNEAQ (reference sequence). There are 15 residues in the CDR3. V was cut by 1 base and J by 5 bases, with 14 bases left in between. CDR3 nucleotide sequence: TGTGCCAGCAGCTTAGAACAGGGAGGGAGGACTGAAGCTTTCTTT. Its protein product is CASSLEQGGRTEAFF.

V is TRBV2 and J is TRBJ2-5; TRBD1 aligns across 10 bases. V dropped 6 bases and J dropped 2; count of bases not matched to a gene: 3. This CDR3 comprises 14 residues. CDR1 and CDR2 from the germline V gene are SNHLY and FYNNEI. The CDR3 DNA reads as TGTGCCAGCAGCGCGGACAGGGGGCAAGAGACCCAGTACTTC. This gives the protein CASSADRGQETQYF. Full variable domain (rest looked up from reference TRBV2 and TRBJ2-5): EPEVTQTPSHQVTQMGQEVILRCVPISNHLYFYWYRQILGQKVEFLVSFYNNEISEKSEIFDDQFSVERPDGSNFTLKIRSTKLEDSAMYFCASSADRGQETQYFGPGTRLLVL.

The chain uses TRBV5-4 and TRBJ1-3; 7 nucleotides match TRBD1. V shed 3 bases and J 2 bases; nucleotides not matched to a gene: 2. CDR1 and CDR2 from the germline V gene are SGHNT and YYREEE (reference sequence). The CDR3 is made up of 14 amino acids. CDR3 coding DNA: TGTGCCAGCAGCTACAGGGGAACTGGAAACACCATATATTTT. This translates into CASSYRGTGNTIYF.

In its sample, this clone was seen a few times. The V gene is TRBV5-6, the J gene TRBJ2-7; D unclear. The ends were cut back, 4 bases at V and 2 bases at J, with 10 bases in the middle. The CDR3 loop spans 13 amino acids. CDR1 and CDR2 (germline): SGHDT, YYEEEE. The CDR3 spells CASSLLGAYEQYF. In DNA, the CDR3 is TGTGCCAGCAGCCTTCTCGGAGCCTACGAGCAGTACTTC. The entire variable domain, with the rest obtained from reference TRBV5-6 and TRBJ2-7, is as follows: DAGVTQSPTHLIKTRGQQVTLRCSPKSGHDTVSWYQQALGQGPQFIFQYYEEEERQRGNFPDRFSGHQFPNYSSELNVNALLLGDSALYLCASSLLGAYEQYFGPGTRLTVT.

V is TRBV4-1 and J is TRBJ1-6; possibly TRBD1 for D (5 bases). Looked up from germline, CDR1 is MGHRA and CDR2 is YSYEKL. Trimming removed 2 bases at V and 0 bases at J, with 11 bases between. The length of the CDR3 is 17 residues. The CDR3: CASSQKTESSYNSPLHF. CDR3 nucleotide sequence: TGCGCCAGCAGCCAAAAGACAGAAAGCTCCTATAATTCACCCCTCCACTTT.

CDR3 loop: CASRDRRDTEAFF. CDR3 in DNA: TGTGCCAGCAGGGACAGGAGGGACACTGAAGCTTTCTTT. The chain couples TRBV6-1 to TRBJ1-1; TRBD1 matches at 7 bases. The ends lost 6 bases at V and 3 bases at J; junction bases unmatched: 4. Germline V CDR1 and CDR2: MNHNS, SASEGT. This CDR3 comprises 13 residues.

The chain recombines TRBV21-1 with TRBJ2-7; the D segment call TRBD1 is taken from the table without a DNA check. TRBV21-1 is listed as a pseudogene. The CDR3 extends over 19 amino acids. This CDR3 reads CARAKGPLTGVISSYEQYF. CDR3 nucleotides: TGTGCCAGAGCAAAGGGCCCTCTGACAGGGGTGATAAGCTCCTACGAGCAGTACTTC.

The chain joins TRBV7-3 to TRBJ2-3; D perhaps matches TRBD2 (5 bases). This CDR3 spans 14 amino acids. Trimming stripped 8 bases from V and 14 bases from J, with 26 bases between. Germline CDR1 and CDR2: SGHTA and FQGTGA. The CDR3 sequence: CASVPPSGFGPWYF. CDR3 DNA sequence: TGTGCCAGCGTCCCCCCGTCGGGATTTGGGCCGTGGTATTTT.

This clone was recorded once. The genes are TRBV7-8 and TRBJ1-2; perhaps TRBD1 as D (5 bases). The CDR3 is 13 amino acids. The V gene lost 3 bases and the J gene lost 6 bases, with 11 bases spanning the gap. Germline V lookup: CDR1 SGHVS, CDR2 FQNEAQ. This chain's CDR3 is CASSLEGRDGYTF. The CDR3 DNA reads TGTGCCAGCAGCTTGGAGGGGAGGGATGGCTACACCTTC.

This chain links TRBV27 with TRBJ1-6, with 12 bases fitting TRBD1. Looked up from germline, CDR1 is MNHEY and CDR2 is SMNVEV (reference sequence). CDR3 length equals 20 residues. V dropped 2 bases and J dropped 7; count of bases not matched to a gene: 15. CDR3 residues: CASSLTNLGTGGLRNSPLHF. CDR3 DNA sequence: TGTGCCAGCAGTTTAACCAACCTCGGGACAGGGGGCTTGAGGAATTCACCCCTCCACTTT.

The chain is built from TRBV6-5 and TRBJ2-1; D is unresolved. Trimming cost V 1 base and J 0 bases, with 7 bases left between them. Germline loops: CDR1 MNHEY, CDR2 SVGAGI. This CDR3 has 15 residues. The CDR3 DNA follows: TGTGCCAGCAGTTACTTCTTGAGCTCCTACAATGAGCAGTTCTTC. Its translation: CASSYFLSSYNEQFF.

The gene calls are TRBV30 and TRBJ2-1; D not certain. Trimming took 3 bases from V and 1 from J, leaving 13 bases between them. The CDR3 is made up of 15 amino acids. From germline, CDR1 is GTSNPN and CDR2 SVGIG (reference sequence). CDR3 bases: TGTGCCTGGAGAGCGTCCGGTACGTCCTACAATGAGCAGTTCTTC. This gives the protein CAWRASGTSYNEQFF.

This clone was counted a single time. The chain joins TRBV19 to TRBJ2-5; D is possibly TRBD1 (5 bases). The CDR3 runs to 15 residues. The V gene lost 5 bases and the J gene lost 2 bases, with 15 bases spanning the gap. Germline V CDR1 and CDR2: LNHDA, SQIVND (reference sequence). In DNA form, the CDR3 reads TGTGCCAGTAGTCCGGGTTGGGGCAGACAAGAGACCCAGTACTTC. This gives the protein CASSPGWGRQETQYF.

J is TRBJ2-5 and V is TRBV6-6; TRBD1 matches 8 bases. This CDR3 comprises 15 residues. The V gene's germline CDR1 is MNHNY and CDR2 SVGAGI (reference sequence). The V segment lost 5 bases and the J segment 1 base; nucleotides outside the gene matches: 6. CDR3 loop: CASSTGQAVQETQYF. DNA for the CDR3: TGTGCCAGCAGTACGGGACAGGCCGTCCAAGAGACCCAGTACTTC.

This clone has a single count. The chain combines TRBV9 with TRBJ1-6, with D possibly TRBD1 on 6 matching bases. The CDR3 consists of 13 residues. The germline V and J ends were trimmed by 7 bases and 11 bases, with 16 bases remaining between them. Germline V gene lookup returns CDR1 SGDLS and CDR2 YYNGEE. CDR3 loop: CASGLDSSTPLHF. The CDR3 nucleotides read TGTGCCAGCGGTTTGGACAGCAGTACACCCCTCCACTTT.

The V call is TRBV29-1, the J call TRBJ2-7; D might be TRBD1 (6 bases). Germline CDR1 and CDR2: SQVTM and ANQGSEA. V gave up 5 bases and J gave up 2 bases, with 19 bases separating them. This CDR3 comprises 15 residues. CDR3 DNA: TGCAGCGTTCAGCGAAGCAGGGGTTCGGCCTACGAGCAGTACTTC. Protein: CSVQRSRGSAYEQYF.

The chain is built from TRBV6-1 and TRBJ2-5; 7 bases match TRBD2. This CDR3 is built from 15 residues. Per the germline V gene, CDR1 is MNHNS and CDR2 is SASEGT. With V trimmed by 1 base and J by 3 bases, 5 bases remained unmatched. The CDR3 region is CASSEGPAGKETQYF. The CDR3 DNA reads TGTGCCAGCAGTGAAGGCCCAGCGGGGAAAGAGACCCAGTACTTC.

The J gene is TRBJ1-2, the V gene TRBV5-1; D may be TRBD1 (6 bases). Per germline, CDR1 SGHRS and CDR2 YFSETQ. V lost 0 bases and J 0 bases, leaving 12 bases between the germline ends. The CDR3 length is 16 residues. CDR3 bases: TGCGCCAGCAGCTTGGAATGGGGGCCAGCTAACTATGGCTACACCTTC. Translating gives CASSLEWGPANYGYTF.

The chain employs TRBV7-9 and TRBJ2-6; maybe TRBD1 (5 bases). Trimming pared 3 bases from V and 1 base from J, leaving 10 bases between. Per the germline V gene, CDR1 is SEHNR and CDR2 is FQNEAQ (reference sequence). The CDR3 spans 16 residues. This CDR3 reads CASSFEGVSGANVLTF. Written as DNA, the CDR3 is TGTGCCAGCAGCTTTGAAGGGGTTTCTGGGGCCAACGTCCTGACTTTC.

The V gene is TRBV19, the J gene TRBJ2-7; tentative D call: TRBD2 (5 bases). From germline, CDR1 is LNHDA and CDR2 SQIVND (reference sequence). The germline V and J ends were trimmed by 3 bases and 5 bases, with 17 bases remaining between them. The CDR3 is 15 residues long. In DNA form, the CDR3 reads TGTGCCAGTAGTATGGCAGCGGACCTTGGGGACGAGCAGTACTTC. This encodes CASSMAADLGDEQYF.

This clone was detected only a few times. The genes are TRBV7-6 and TRBJ2-5; 8 nucleotides agree with TRBD1. V shed 5 bases, J shed 2 bases, and the junction held 13 bases outside the gene matches. Germline V lookup: CDR1 SGHVS, CDR2 FNYEAQ. The CDR3 consists of 17 residues. CDR3: CASSTGGWTGLQETQYF. CDR3 coding DNA: TGTGCCAGCAGCACTGGGGGTTGGACAGGGCTTCAAGAGACCCAGTACTTC.

CDR3 DNA sequence: TGTGCCAGCAGTAGGGGACAGGGACGCGAGCAGTACTTC. This translates into CASSRGQGREQYF. The chain joins TRBV2 to TRBJ2-7, with 9 bases fitting TRBD1. V lost 5 bases to trimming and J lost 6 bases; unmatched junction nucleotides: 5. The CDR3 length is 13 residues. Germline-derived CDR1 and CDR2 are SNHLY and FYNNEI.

J is TRBJ2-3 and V is TRBV7-8; 15 positions match TRBD2. Germline CDR1 SGHVS, CDR2 FQNEAQ. The CDR3 has 19 residues. The J segment lost 3 bases and the V segment lost 3 bases, leaving 10 bases of the junction unmatched. CDR3: CASSLPGLAGGLATDTQYF. The CDR3 nucleotides read TGTGCCAGCAGCTTGCCGGGACTAGCGGGGGGTCTAGCTACAGATACGCAGTATTTT.

The chain recombines TRBV30 with TRBJ1-6; D possibly corresponds to TRBD1 (5 bases). CDR3 size: 20 residues. Between the trimmed V and J ends, which lost 2 bases and 0 bases, there was a span of 23 bases. In germline, CDR1 is GTSNPN, CDR2 SVGIG (reference sequence). The CDR3 sequence is CAWSSQDGGTGSSYNSPLHF. CDR3 bases: TGTGCCTGGAGTTCACAAGACGGAGGGACGGGTAGCTCCTATAATTCACCCCTCCACTTT. The full variable domain, rest sourced from reference TRBV30 and TRBJ1-6, is SQTIHQWPATLVQPVGSPLSLECTVEGTSNPNLYWYRQAAGRGLQLLFYSVGIGQISSEVPQNLSASRPQDRQFILSSKKLLLSDSGFYLCAWSSQDGGTGSSYNSPLHFGNGTRLTVT.

The chain has TRBV30 and TRBJ2-5; 11 nucleotides align to TRBD2. The V segment lost 5 bases and the J segment 7 bases; nucleotides outside the gene matches: 6. Germline V gene lookup returns CDR1 GTSNPN and CDR2 SVGIG (reference sequence). The CDR3 extends over 13 amino acids. CDR3 DNA: TGTGCCTGGGGTAGCGGGGGGGTTGGGACCCAGTACTTC. Translating it yields CAWGSGGVGTQYF.